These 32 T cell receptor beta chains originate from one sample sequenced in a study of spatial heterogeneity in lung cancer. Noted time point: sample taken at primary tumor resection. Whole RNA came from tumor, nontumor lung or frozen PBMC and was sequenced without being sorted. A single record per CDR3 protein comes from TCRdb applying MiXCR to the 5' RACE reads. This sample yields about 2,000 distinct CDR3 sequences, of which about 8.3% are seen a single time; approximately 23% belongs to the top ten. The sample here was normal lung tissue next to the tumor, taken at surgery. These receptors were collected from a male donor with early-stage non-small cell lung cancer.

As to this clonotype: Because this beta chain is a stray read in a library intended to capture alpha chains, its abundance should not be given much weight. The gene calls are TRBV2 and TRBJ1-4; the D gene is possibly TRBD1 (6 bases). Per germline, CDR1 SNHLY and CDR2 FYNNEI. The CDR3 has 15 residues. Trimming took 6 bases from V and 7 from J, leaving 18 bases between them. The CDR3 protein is CASRDAGVDGEKLFF. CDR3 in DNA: TGTGCCAGCAGAGACGCAGGGGTGGATGGTGAAAAACTGTTTTTT.

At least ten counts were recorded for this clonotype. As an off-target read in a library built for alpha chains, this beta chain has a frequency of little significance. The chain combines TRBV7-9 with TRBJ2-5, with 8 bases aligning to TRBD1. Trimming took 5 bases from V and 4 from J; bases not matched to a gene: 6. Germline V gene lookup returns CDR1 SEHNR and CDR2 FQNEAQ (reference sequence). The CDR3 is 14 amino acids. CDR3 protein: CASSPSTGVETQYF. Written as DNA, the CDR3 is TGTGCCAGCAGCCCCTCGACAGGGGTAGAGACCCAGTACTTC.

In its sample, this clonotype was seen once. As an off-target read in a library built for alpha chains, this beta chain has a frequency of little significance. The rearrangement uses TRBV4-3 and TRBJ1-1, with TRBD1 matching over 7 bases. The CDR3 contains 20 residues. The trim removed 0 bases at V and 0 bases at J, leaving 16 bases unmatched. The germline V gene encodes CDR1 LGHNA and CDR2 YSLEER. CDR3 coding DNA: TGCGCCAGCAGCCAAGAAAGGGCCACAGGGGTCTATGCTATGAACACTGAAGCTTTCTTT. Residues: CASSQERATGVYAMNTEAFF.

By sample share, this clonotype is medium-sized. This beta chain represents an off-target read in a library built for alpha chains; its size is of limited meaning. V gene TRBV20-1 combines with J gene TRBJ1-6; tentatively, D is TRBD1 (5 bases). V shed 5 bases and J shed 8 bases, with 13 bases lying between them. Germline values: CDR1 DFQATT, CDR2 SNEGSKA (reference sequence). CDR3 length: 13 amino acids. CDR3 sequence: CSASGGLDSPLHF. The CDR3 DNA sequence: TGCAGTGCTTCCGGGGGACTGGATTCACCCCTCCACTTT.

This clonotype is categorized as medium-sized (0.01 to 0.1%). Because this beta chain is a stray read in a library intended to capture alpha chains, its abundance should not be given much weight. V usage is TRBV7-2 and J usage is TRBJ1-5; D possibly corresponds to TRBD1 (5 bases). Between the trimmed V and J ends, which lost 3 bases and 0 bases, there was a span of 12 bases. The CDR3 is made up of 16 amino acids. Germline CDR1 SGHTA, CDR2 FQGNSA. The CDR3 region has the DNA TGTGCCAGCAGCTTCTCGGGGGAATATAGCAATCAGCCCCAGCATTTT. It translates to CASSFSGEYSNQPQHF.

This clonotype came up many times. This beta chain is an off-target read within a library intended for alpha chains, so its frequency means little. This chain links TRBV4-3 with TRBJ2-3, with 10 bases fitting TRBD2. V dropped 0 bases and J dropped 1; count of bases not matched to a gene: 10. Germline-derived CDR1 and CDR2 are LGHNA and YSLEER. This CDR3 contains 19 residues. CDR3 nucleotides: TGCGCCAGCAGCCAAGAAGGCAGCGGGAGGGGAAAGGGCACAGATACGCAGTATTTT. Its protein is CASSQEGSGRGKGTDTQYF.

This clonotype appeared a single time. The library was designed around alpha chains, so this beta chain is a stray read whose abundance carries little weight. The CDR3, as DNA: TGTGCCAGCAGCTTAGTAGGCGGGAGCCCCTACAATGAGCAGTTCTTC. Translating gives CASSLVGGSPYNEQFF. The gene calls are TRBV11-2 and TRBJ2-1, with TRBD2 matching 7 bases. CDR3 length: 16 amino acids. CDR1 is SGHAT, CDR2 FQNNGV, per germline. J was trimmed by 2 bases and V by 1 base; bases with no gene match: 5. The full variable domain, its missing parts supplied by reference TRBV11-2 and TRBJ2-1, is EAGVAQSPRYKIIEKRQSVAFWCNPISGHATLYWYQQILGQGPKLLIQFQNNGVVDDSQLPKDRFSAERLKGVDSTLKIQPAKLEDSAVYLCASSLVGGSPYNEQFFGPGTRLTVL.

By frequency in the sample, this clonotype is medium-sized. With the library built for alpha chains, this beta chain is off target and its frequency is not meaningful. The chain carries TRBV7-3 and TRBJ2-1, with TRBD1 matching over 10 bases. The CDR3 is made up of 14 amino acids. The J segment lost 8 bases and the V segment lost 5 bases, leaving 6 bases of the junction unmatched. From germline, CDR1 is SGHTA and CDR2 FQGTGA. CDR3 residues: CASSMTGGYDEQFF. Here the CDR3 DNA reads TGTGCCAGCAGCATGACAGGGGGCTATGATGAGCAGTTCTTC.

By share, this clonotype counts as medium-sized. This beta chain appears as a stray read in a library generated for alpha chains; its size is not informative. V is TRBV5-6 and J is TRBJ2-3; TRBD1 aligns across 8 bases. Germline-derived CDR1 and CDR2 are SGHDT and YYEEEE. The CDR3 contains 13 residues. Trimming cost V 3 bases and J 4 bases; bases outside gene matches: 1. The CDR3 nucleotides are TGTGCCAGCAGCTCGACAGGGGCAGATACGCAGTATTTT. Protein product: CASSSTGADTQYF.

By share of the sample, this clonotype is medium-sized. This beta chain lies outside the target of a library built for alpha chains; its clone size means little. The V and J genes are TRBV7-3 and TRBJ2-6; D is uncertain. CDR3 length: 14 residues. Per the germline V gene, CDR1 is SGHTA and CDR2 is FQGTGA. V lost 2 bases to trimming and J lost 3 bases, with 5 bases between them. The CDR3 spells CASSLSGGANVLTF. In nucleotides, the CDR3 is TGTGCCAGCAGCTTATCTGGTGGGGCCAACGTCCTGACTTTC.

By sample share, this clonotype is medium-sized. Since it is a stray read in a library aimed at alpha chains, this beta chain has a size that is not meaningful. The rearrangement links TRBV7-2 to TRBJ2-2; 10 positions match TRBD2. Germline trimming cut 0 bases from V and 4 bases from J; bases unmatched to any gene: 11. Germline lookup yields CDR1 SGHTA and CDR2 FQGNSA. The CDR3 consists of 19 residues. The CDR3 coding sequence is TGTGCCAGCAGCTTAGCTGGGCAAGGCGCTAGCGGGAGCACCGGGGAGCTGTTTTTT. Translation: CASSLAGQGASGSTGELFF.

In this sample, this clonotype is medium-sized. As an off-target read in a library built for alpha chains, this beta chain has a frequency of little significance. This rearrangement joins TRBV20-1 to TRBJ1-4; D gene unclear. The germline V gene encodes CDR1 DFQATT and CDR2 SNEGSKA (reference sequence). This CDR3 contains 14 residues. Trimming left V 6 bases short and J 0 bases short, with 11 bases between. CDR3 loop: CSAPRQATNEKLFF. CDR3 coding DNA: TGCAGTGCCCCCCGACAAGCAACTAATGAAAAACTGTTTTTT.

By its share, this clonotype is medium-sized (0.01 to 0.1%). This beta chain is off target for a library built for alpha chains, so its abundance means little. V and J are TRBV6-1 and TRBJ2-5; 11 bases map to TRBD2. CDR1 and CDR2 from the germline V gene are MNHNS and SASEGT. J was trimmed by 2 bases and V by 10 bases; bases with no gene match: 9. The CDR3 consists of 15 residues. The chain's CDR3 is CATEPGLAEQETQYF. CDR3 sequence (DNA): TGTGCCACCGAGCCGGGACTAGCGGAACAAGAGACCCAGTACTTC.

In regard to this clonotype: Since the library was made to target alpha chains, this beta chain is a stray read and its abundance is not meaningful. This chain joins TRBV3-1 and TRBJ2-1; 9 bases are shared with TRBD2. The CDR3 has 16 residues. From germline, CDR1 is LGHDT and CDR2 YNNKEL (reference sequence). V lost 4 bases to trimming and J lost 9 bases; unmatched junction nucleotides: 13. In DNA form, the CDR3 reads TGTGCCAGCAGCCGTGCCCTAGCGGGGAAATTTATTGAGCAGTTCTTC. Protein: CASSRALAGKFIEQFF.

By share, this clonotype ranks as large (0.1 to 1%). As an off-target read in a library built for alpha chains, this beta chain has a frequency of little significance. The CDR3 DNA follows: TGCAGTGCTAGAGGGTCGGCAGCAGGGTTATTTGGCGAGCAGTACTTC. It encodes CSARGSAAGLFGEQYF. V and J are TRBV20-1 and TRBJ2-7; perhaps TRBD1 as D (5 bases). This CDR3 has 16 residues. Per the germline V gene, CDR1 is DFQATT and CDR2 is SNEGSKA (reference sequence). Trimming cost V 1 base and J 6 bases, with 22 bases left between them.

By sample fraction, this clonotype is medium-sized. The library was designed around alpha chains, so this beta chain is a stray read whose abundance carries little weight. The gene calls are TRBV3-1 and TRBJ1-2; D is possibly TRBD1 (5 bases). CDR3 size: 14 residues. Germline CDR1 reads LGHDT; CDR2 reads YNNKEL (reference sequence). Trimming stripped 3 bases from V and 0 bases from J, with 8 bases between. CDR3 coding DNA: TGTGCCAGCAGCCAGGACAACGCTAACTATGGCTACACCTTC. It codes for CASSQDNANYGYTF.

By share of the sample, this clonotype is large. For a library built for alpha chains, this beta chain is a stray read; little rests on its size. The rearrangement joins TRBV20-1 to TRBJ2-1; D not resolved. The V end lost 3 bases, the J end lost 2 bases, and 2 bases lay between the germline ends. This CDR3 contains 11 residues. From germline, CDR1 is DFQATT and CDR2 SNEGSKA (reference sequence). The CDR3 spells CSASPYNEQFF. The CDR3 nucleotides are TGCAGTGCTAGCCCCTACAATGAGCAGTTCTTC.

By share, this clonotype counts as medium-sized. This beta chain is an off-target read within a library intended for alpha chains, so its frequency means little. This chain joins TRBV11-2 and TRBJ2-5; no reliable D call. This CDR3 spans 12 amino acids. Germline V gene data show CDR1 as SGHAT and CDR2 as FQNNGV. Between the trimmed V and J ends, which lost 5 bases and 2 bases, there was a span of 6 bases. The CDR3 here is CASSRTQETQYF. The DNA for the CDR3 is TGTGCCAGCAGCCGAACACAAGAGACCCAGTACTTC.

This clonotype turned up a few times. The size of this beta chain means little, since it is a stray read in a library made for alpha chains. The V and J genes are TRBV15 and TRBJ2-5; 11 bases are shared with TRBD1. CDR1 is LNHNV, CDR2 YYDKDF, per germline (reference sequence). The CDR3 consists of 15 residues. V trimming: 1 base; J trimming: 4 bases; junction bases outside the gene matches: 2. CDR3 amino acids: CATSRAGTGGETQYF. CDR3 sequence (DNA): TGTGCCACCAGCAGAGCCGGGACAGGGGGAGAGACCCAGTACTTC.

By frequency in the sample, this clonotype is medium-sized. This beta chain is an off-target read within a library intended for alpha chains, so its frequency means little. CDR3 DNA sequence: TGCAGTGCCCTAACCTGGACAGGGCCGAACACCGGGGAGCTGTTTTTT. Translated: CSALTWTGPNTGELFF. The chain uses TRBV20-1 and TRBJ2-2; 8 nucleotides agree with TRBD1. The ends lost 6 bases at V and 0 bases at J; junction bases unmatched: 9. This CDR3 has 16 amino acids. CDR1 and CDR2 from the germline V gene are DFQATT and SNEGSKA (reference sequence).

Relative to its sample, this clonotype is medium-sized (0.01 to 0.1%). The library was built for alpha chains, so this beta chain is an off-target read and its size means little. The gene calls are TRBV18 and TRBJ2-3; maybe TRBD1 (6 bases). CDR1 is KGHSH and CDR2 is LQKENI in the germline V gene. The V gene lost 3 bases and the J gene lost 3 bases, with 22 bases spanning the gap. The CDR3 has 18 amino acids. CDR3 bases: TGTGCCAGCTCACCTTCCCTTGGGACACCCGAGAGTACAGATACGCAGTATTTT. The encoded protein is CASSPSLGTPESTDTQYF.

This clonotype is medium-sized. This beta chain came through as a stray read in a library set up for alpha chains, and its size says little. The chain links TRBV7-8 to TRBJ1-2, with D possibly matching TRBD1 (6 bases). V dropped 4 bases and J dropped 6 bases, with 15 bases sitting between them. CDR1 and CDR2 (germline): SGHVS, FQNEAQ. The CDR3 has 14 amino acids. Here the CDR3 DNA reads TGTGCCAGCAGCTCCAAGTCGGGGGCTAATGGCTACACCTTC. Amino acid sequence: CASSSKSGANGYTF.

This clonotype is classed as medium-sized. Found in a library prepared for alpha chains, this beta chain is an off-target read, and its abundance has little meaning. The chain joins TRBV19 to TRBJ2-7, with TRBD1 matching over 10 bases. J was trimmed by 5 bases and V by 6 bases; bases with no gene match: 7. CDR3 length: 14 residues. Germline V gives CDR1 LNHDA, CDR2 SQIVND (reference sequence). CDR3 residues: CASSPGQGTHEQYF. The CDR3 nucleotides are TGTGCCAGTAGCCCGGGACAGGGGACTCACGAGCAGTACTTC. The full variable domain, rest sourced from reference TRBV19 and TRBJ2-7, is DGGITQSPKYLFRKEGQNVTLSCEQNLNHDAMYWYRQDPGQGLRLIYYSQIVNDFQKGDIAEGYSVSREKKESFPLTVTSAQKNPTAFYLCASSPGQGTHEQYFGPGTRLTVT.

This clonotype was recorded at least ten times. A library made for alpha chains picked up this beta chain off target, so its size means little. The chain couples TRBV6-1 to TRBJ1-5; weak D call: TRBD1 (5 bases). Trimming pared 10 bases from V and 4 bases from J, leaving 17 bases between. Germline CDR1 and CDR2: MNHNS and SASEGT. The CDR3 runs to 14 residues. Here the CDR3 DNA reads TGTGCCACCACACCCCAGGGTTTGAATCAGCCCCAGCATTTT. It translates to CATTPQGLNQPQHF.

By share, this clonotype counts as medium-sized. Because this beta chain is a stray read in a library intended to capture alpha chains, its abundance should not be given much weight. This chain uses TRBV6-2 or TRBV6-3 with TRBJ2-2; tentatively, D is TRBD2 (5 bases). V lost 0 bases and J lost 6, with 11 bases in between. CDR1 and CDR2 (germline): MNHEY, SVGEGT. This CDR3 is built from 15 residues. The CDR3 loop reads CASSYSRGFAGELFF. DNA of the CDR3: TGTGCCAGCAGTTACTCAAGAGGGTTCGCCGGGGAGCTGTTTTTT.

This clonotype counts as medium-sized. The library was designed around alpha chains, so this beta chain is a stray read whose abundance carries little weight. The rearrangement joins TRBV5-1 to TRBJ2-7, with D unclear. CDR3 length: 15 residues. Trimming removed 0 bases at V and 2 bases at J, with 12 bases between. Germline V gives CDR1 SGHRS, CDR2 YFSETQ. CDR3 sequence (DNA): TGCGCCAGCAGCTTGGTTGGGTTTATCACCTACGAGCAGTACTTC. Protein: CASSLVGFITYEQYF. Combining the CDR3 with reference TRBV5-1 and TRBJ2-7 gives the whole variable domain KAGVTQTPRYLIKTRGQQVTLSCSPISGHRSVSWYQQTPGQGLQFLFEYFSETQRNKGNFPGRFSGRQFSNSRSEMNVSTLELGDSALYLCASSLVGFITYEQYFGPGTRLTVT.

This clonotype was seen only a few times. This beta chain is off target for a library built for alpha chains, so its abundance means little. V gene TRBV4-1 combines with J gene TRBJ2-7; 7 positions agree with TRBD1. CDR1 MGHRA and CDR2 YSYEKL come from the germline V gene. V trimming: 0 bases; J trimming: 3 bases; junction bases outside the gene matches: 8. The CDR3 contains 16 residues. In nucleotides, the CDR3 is TGCGCCAGCAGCCAAGAAGGTTGGGACAGAGACTACGAGCAGTACTTC. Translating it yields CASSQEGWDRDYEQYF.

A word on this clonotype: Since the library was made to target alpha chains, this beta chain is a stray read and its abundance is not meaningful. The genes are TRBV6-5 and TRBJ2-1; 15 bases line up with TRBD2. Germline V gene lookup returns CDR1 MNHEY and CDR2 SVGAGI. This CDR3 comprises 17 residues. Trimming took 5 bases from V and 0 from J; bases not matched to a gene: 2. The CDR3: CASSRTSGRVSYNEQFF. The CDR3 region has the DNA TGTGCCAGCAGTCGGACTAGCGGGAGGGTCTCCTACAATGAGCAGTTCTTC.

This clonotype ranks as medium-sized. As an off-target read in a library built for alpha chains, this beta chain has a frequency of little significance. CDR3 residues: CASSISGYEQYF. CDR3 DNA: TGTGCCAGTAGTATATCAGGTTACGAGCAGTACTTC. J is TRBJ2-7 and V is TRBV19, with D hard to call. CDR1 is LNHDA, CDR2 SQIVND, per germline (reference sequence). Trimming pared 2 bases from V and 4 bases from J, leaving 6 bases between. CDR3 length equals 12 residues.

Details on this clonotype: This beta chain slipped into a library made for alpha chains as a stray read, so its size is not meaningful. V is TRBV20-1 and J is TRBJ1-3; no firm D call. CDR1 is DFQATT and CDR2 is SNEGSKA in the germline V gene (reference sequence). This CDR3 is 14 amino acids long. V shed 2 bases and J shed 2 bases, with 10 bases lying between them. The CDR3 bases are TGCAGTGCTAGAAACTCAGCAACTGGAAACACCATATATTTT. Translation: CSARNSATGNTIYF.

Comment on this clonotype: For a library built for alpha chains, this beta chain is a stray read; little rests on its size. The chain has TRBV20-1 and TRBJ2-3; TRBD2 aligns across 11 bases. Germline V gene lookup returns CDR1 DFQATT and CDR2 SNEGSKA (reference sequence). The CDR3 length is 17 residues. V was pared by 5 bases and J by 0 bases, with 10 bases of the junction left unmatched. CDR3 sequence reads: CSAQLAGGYSSTDTQYF. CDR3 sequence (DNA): TGCAGTGCTCAGCTAGCGGGGGGTTACTCTAGCACAGATACGCAGTATTTT.

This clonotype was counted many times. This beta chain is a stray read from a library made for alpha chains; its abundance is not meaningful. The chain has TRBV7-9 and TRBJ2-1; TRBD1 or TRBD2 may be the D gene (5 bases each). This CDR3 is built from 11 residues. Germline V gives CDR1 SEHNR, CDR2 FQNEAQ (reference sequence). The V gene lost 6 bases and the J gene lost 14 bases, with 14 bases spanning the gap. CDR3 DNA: TGTGCCAGCAGTTCCGGGGCGGTGGAGTTCTTC. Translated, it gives CASSSGAVEFF.